Following are 18 T cell receptor beta chains from one sample sequenced in a study of blood T cell repertoires in COVID-19. Here immunoSEQ multiplex PCR was the method, and the copy in TCRdb shows in-frame clones only, minus some. The sample consists of about 380,000 clones, 85% of them appearing once. Sample: peripheral blood. These receptor sequences come from a woman between 18 and 29 years old with acute or convalescent COVID-19.

The V call is TRBV5-1, the J call TRBJ2-7; the match to TRBD2 covers 13 bases. V trimming: 4 bases; J trimming: 2 bases; junction bases outside the gene matches: 6. This CDR3 is built from 16 residues. Germline CDR1 is SGHRS and CDR2 is YFSETQ. The CDR3 sequence is CASSPGGTSGAYEQYF. The CDR3, as DNA: TGCGCCAGCAGCCCGGGAGGGACTAGCGGGGCCTACGAGCAGTACTTC.

This clone was counted between two and nine times. The rearrangement joins TRBV29-1 to TRBJ1-2; the D is unclear. The germline V and J ends were trimmed by 4 bases and 1 base, with 4 bases remaining between them. CDR1 and CDR2 from the germline V gene are SQVTM and ANQGSEA. The CDR3 is 11 amino acids. The CDR3 nucleotides read TGCAGCGTTGCCGGTAACTATGGCTACACCTTC. This encodes CSVAGNYGYTF.

This clone was seen only once. The gene calls are TRBV12-5 and TRBJ1-4; 7 bases align to TRBD1. Germline V gene lookup returns CDR1 LGHNT and CDR2 FRNRAP. This CDR3 is 16 amino acids long. Trimming took 2 bases from V and 1 from J; bases not matched to a gene: 4. CDR3 sequence (DNA): TGTGCTAGTGGTTTGCTCCGGACAGGAACTAATGAAAAACTGTTTTTT. Its translation: CASGLLRTGTNEKLFF.

CDR3 residues: CASSDGSGPQHF. In nucleotides, the CDR3 is TGTGCCAGCAGTGACGGGAGCGGCCCCCAGCATTTT. The chain is built from TRBV6-4 and TRBJ1-5; no definite D call. Germline V gives CDR1 MRHNA, CDR2 SNTAGT. This CDR3 has 12 residues. Trimming left V 2 bases short and J 10 bases short, with 9 bases between.

The genes are TRBV7-3 and TRBJ2-1, with 8 bases lining up with TRBD1. Germline CDR1 and CDR2: SGHTA and FQGTGA. Germline trimming cut 5 bases from V and 6 bases from J; bases unmatched to any gene: 6. This CDR3 is built from 14 residues. The CDR3 protein is CASSPGQGRNEQFF. The CDR3 DNA reads TGTGCCAGCAGCCCCGGACAGGGCCGCAATGAGCAGTTCTTC.

J is TRBJ2-2 and V is TRBV28; 7 bases match TRBD1. The CDR3 runs to 16 residues. The ends lost 6 bases at V and 3 bases at J; junction bases unmatched: 10. The germline CDR1 and CDR2 sequences are MDHEN and SYDVKM. CDR3 in amino acids: CASRDPGTEDTGELFF. CDR3 DNA sequence: TGTGCCAGCAGAGACCCCGGGACAGAAGACACCGGGGAGCTGTTTTTT.

V is TRBV7-3 and J is TRBJ2-1; TRBD1 might be the D (5 bases). The CDR3 length is 13 residues. Trimming left V 2 bases short and J 10 bases short, with 12 bases between. CDR1 is SGHTA and CDR2 is FQGTGA in the germline V gene. The CDR3 DNA follows: TGTGCCAGCAGCTTACGGAAGGGGCCAGAGCAGTTCTTC. Translated, it gives CASSLRKGPEQFF.

The rearrangement joins TRBV3-1 (or the pseudogene TRBV3-2) to TRBJ1-2; 8 positions match TRBD1. CDR3 length: 14 amino acids. The germline V gene encodes CDR1 LGHDT and CDR2 YNNKEL (reference sequence). V trimming: 4 bases; J trimming: 5 bases; junction bases outside the gene matches: 6. The CDR3: CASSPQGASYGYTF. The CDR3 DNA follows: TGTGCCAGCAGCCCGCAGGGGGCTTCGTATGGCTACACCTTC.

The rearrangement links TRBV14 to TRBJ2-1; possibly TRBD2 for D (6 bases). The V gene's germline CDR1 is SGHDN and CDR2 FVKESK. CDR3 size: 13 residues. Trimming shortened V by 4 bases and J by 10 bases, and 14 bases separated the two germline ends. CDR3 nucleotide sequence: TGTGCCAGCAGCCCCGACCTCAGCGGGGAGCAGTTCTTC. Encoded protein: CASSPDLSGEQFF.

This clone has a count of ten or more. The V call is TRBV28, the J call TRBJ1-5; possible D gene TRBD1, 5 bases. The CDR3 runs 15 residues. The V end lost 5 bases, the J end lost 7 bases, and 18 bases lay between the germline ends. Germline assignment: CDR1 MDHEN and CDR2 SYDVKM. The CDR3 nucleotides read TGTGCCAGCAGTGGCGCGGACACCGCAACCCAGCCCCAGCATTTT. Its protein product is CASSGADTATQPQHF.

V usage is TRBV2 and J usage is TRBJ2-7, with D tentatively TRBD2 (5 bases). CDR1 is SNHLY and CDR2 is FYNNEI in the germline V gene. Deletions cut 3 bases from V and 6 bases from J, with 15 bases between. CDR3 length: 14 amino acids. The CDR3 loop is CASSERAISREQYF. DNA for the CDR3: TGTGCCAGCAGTGAGAGGGCAATATCCCGCGAGCAGTACTTC.

The chain couples TRBV7-6 to TRBJ2-1; no clear D. The CDR3 contains 18 residues. The germline gives CDR1 SGHVS, CDR2 FNYEAQ. Trimming left V 0 bases short and J 5 bases short, with 20 bases between. CDR3 coding DNA: TGTGCCAGCAGCTTAGCGTATCTAGTCCCCCCCCGAGACAATGAGCAGTTCTTC. Amino acid sequence: CASSLAYLVPPRDNEQFF.

This clone was counted only a few times. This rearrangement joins TRBV2 to TRBJ1-6; the match to TRBD1 covers 7 bases. The V gene end was trimmed by 0 bases and the J gene end by 13 bases; junction bases not matched to a gene: 18. Germline assignment: CDR1 SNHLY and CDR2 FYNNEI. The CDR3 length is 18 residues. The CDR3 DNA is TGTGCCAGCAGTGAAGCGCTTCCCGGGACAGACCAGAGGGTCCCCCTCCACTTT. This sequence encodes CASSEALPGTDQRVPLHF.

V gene TRBV5-1 combines with J gene TRBJ1-6; no clear D. The V end lost 4 bases, the J end lost 7 bases, and 9 bases lay between the germline ends. The CDR3 has 13 amino acids. Germline CDR1 is SGHRS and CDR2 is YFSETQ. This CDR3 is CASSLRANSPLHF. CDR3 bases: TGCGCCAGCAGCCTGAGGGCAAATTCACCCCTCCACTTT.

This clone has a single count. Being one base from a much bigger clone, this may be a read error. The chain links TRBV6-1 to TRBJ2-7; no clear D gene. CDR3 length: 11 amino acids. Germline V gives CDR1 MNHNS, CDR2 SASEGT. V was clipped by 2 bases and J by 6 bases, with 5 bases between them. The CDR3 coding sequence is TGTGCCAGCAGTGAACAGGTCGAGCAGTACTTC. This gives the protein CASSEQVEQYF.

The chain joins TRBV9 to TRBJ2-1; 7 bases map to TRBD1. There are 15 residues in the CDR3. Germline-derived CDR1 and CDR2 are SGDLS and YYNGEE. Trimming at V came to 6 bases and at J to 8 bases, leaving 14 bases not matched to a gene. The chain's CDR3 is CASMGKALQGDEQFF. CDR3 sequence (DNA): TGTGCCAGCATGGGGAAGGCCCTGCAGGGGGATGAGCAGTTCTTC.

This clone has only a few counts. This chain joins TRBV6-4 and TRBJ2-1, with a tentative D call TRBD2 (5 bases). Trimming stripped 0 bases from V and 7 bases from J, with 7 bases between. The CDR3 runs 13 residues. From germline, CDR1 is MRHNA and CDR2 SNTAGT. CDR3 DNA: TGTGCCAGCAGTGACTCTGGGAGTAATGAGCAGTTCTTC. Encoded protein: CASSDSGSNEQFF.

The chain links TRBV5-6 to TRBJ1-1; weak D call: TRBD1 (6 bases). Germline V gene lookup returns CDR1 SGHDT and CDR2 YYEEEE. Between the trimmed V and J ends, which lost 3 bases and 3 bases, there was a span of 12 bases. The CDR3 is 14 amino acids. The CDR3 is CASSSGDTYTEAFF. The CDR3 DNA is TGTGCCAGCAGCTCCGGGGACACCTACACTGAAGCTTTCTTT. Filled out from reference TRBV5-6 and TRBJ1-1, the complete variable domain reads DAGVTQSPTHLIKTRGQQVTLRCSPKSGHDTVSWYQQALGQGPQFIFQYYEEEERQRGNFPDRFSGHQFPNYSSELNVNALLLGDSALYLCASSSGDTYTEAFFGQGTRLTVV.